A single sample is the source of the 10 T cell receptor beta chains below, sequenced in a study of blood T cell repertoires in COVID-19. The assay was immunoSEQ multiplex PCR, and TCRdb's table has in-frame clones only and misses some. The table has some 250,000 clones, about 73% seen once; the top ten hold approximately 3.2%. Sequencing was performed on peripheral blood. The receptors were gathered from a woman of 80 years or more with acute or convalescent COVID-19.

The rearrangement joins TRBV4-1 to TRBJ2-1; 11 bases line up with TRBD2. V shed 4 bases, J shed 4 bases, and the junction held 9 bases outside the gene matches. The CDR3 runs to 17 residues. Germline V gene data show CDR1 as MGHRA and CDR2 as YSYEKL. DNA of the CDR3: TGCGCCAGCAGCCCCCAAACCCTAGCGGGGGGATACAATGAGCAGTTCTTC. Its protein is CASSPQTLAGGYNEQFF.

The J gene is TRBJ2-7, the V gene TRBV5-5; TRBD1 agrees at 9 bases. CDR1 is SGHKS, CDR2 YYEKEE, per germline (reference sequence). This CDR3 contains 15 residues. With 4 bases clipped from V and 3 bases from J, the junction kept 8 bases outside the gene matches. In DNA, the CDR3 is TGTGCCAGCAGCCCCGGGACAGGGATCGTCTACGAGCAGTACTTC. It codes for CASSPGTGIVYEQYF.

V and J are TRBV12-3 or TRBV12-4 and TRBJ2-7; maybe TRBD1 (6 bases). The CDR3 loop spans 13 amino acids. V lost 5 bases and J lost 7, with 15 bases in between. CDR3 loop: CASSTQQGAEQYF. Here the CDR3 DNA reads TGTGCCAGCAGTACTCAACAGGGTGCGGAGCAGTACTTC.

This clone was counted once. V and J are TRBV18 and TRBJ2-3, with 7 positions matching TRBD1. With 4 bases clipped from V and 0 bases from J, the junction kept 7 bases outside the gene matches. The germline gives CDR1 KGHSH, CDR2 LQKENI. The CDR3 sequence is 16 residues long. CDR3 region: CASSRTGEPSTDTQYF. As DNA, the CDR3 is TGTGCCAGCTCACGAACAGGGGAACCAAGCACAGATACGCAGTATTTT. Full variable domain (missing parts from reference TRBV18 and TRBJ2-3): NAGVMQNPRHLVRRRGQEARLRCSPMKGHSHVYWYRQLPEEGLKFMVYLQKENIIDESGMPKERFSAEFPKEGPSILRIQQVVRGDSAAYFCASSRTGEPSTDTQYFGPGTRLTVL.

The gene calls are TRBV6-5 and TRBJ1-2, with a possible D match to TRBD1 (6 bases). Germline loops: CDR1 MNHEY, CDR2 SVGAGI. The CDR3 covers 15 residues. V dropped 0 bases and J dropped 8 bases, with 16 bases sitting between them. CDR3 bases: TGTGCCAGCAGTTACTCTATTTGGACAGAGCGGGGCTACACCTTC. Translated, it gives CASSYSIWTERGYTF.

The V gene is TRBV7-2, the J gene TRBJ2-7; 10 bases map to TRBD1. The CDR3 loop spans 14 amino acids. The V segment lost 5 bases and the J segment 3 bases; nucleotides outside the gene matches: 4. Germline V CDR1 and CDR2: SGHTA, FQGNSA. Here the CDR3 DNA reads TGTGCCAGCAGCGTGGACAGGGGGTTCTACGAGCAGTACTTC. Translating gives CASSVDRGFYEQYF.

The chain couples TRBV6-5 to TRBJ1-2; weak D call: TRBD1 (5 bases). The CDR3 is 15 amino acids. Germline V CDR1 and CDR2: MNHEY, SVGAGI. V lost 7 bases to trimming and J lost 4 bases, with 19 bases between them. For the CDR3, the DNA is TGTGCCAGCACCCCTACACCCGACAGAGTCTATGGCTACACCTTC. Translation gives CASTPTPDRVYGYTF.

Comment on this clone: Other DNA sequences in the sample encode the same CDR3. The chain uses TRBV19 and TRBJ1-6; 11 nucleotides align to TRBD1. V lost 5 bases to trimming and J lost 8 bases; unmatched junction nucleotides: 5. Germline CDR1 and CDR2: LNHDA and SQIVND (reference sequence). The CDR3 sequence is 15 residues long. CDR3 in DNA: TGTGCCAGTAGTCCCTGGACAGGGGGCGATTCACCCCTCCACTTT. As protein: CASSPWTGGDSPLHF.

The chain recombines TRBV11-2 with TRBJ2-5; TRBD2 matches 11 bases. CDR1 and CDR2 from the germline V gene are SGHAT and FQNNGV. After removal of 5 bases from V and 2 bases from J, the junction contained 10 bases not matched to a gene. The CDR3 length is 17 residues. CDR3 amino acids: CASSPGLIAGGQETQYF. CDR3 in DNA: TGTGCCAGCAGCCCCGGGCTTATAGCGGGAGGGCAAGAGACCCAGTACTTC.

The chain uses TRBV6-5 and TRBJ2-3; the D gene is possibly TRBD2 (6 bases). Deletions cut 8 bases from V and 3 bases from J, with 12 bases between. The CDR3 is 13 residues long. Germline lookup yields CDR1 MNHEY and CDR2 SVGAGI. The CDR3 DNA reads as TGTGCCAGCCGGAGGGTTGGGACAGATACGCAGTATTTT. Encoded protein: CASRRVGTDTQYF.